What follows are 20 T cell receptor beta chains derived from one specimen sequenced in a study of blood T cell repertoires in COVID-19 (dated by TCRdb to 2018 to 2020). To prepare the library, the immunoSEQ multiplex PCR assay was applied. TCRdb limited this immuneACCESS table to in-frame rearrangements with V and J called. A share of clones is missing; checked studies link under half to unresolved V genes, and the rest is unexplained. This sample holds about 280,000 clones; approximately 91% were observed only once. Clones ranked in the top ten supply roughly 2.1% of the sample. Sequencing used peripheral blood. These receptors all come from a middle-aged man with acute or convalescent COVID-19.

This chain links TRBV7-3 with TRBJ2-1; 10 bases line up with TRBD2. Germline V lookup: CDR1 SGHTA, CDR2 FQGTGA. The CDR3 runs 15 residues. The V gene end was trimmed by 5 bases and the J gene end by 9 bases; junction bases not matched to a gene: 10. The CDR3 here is CASSPERGGLGEQFF. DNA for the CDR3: TGTGCCAGCAGCCCCGAGCGGGGGGGCCTGGGTGAGCAGTTCTTC.

The CDR3 DNA follows: TGTGCCAGCAGGTGGGAGGCGGGCGATAATTCACCCCTCCACTTT. This gives the protein CASRWEAGDNSPLHF. The chain uses TRBV2 and TRBJ1-6; D uncertain. Germline-derived CDR1 and CDR2 are SNHLY and FYNNEI. The CDR3 has 15 amino acids. The V end was cut by 6 bases, the J end by 5 bases, with 14 bases between.

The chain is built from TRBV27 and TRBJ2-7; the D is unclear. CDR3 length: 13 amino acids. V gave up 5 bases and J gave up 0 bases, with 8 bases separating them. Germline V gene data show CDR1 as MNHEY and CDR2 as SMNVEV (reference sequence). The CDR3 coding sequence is TGTGCCAGCAGTCGTTCGGGCTCCTACGAGCAGTACTTC. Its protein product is CASSRSGSYEQYF.

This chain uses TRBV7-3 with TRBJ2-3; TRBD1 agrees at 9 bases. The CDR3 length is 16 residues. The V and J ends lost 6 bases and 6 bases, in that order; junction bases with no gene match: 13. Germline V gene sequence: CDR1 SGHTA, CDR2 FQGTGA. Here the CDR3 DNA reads TGTGCCAGCAGGACCGGGACAGGGTCACCCCCCGATACGCAGTATTTT. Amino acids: CASRTGTGSPPDTQYF.

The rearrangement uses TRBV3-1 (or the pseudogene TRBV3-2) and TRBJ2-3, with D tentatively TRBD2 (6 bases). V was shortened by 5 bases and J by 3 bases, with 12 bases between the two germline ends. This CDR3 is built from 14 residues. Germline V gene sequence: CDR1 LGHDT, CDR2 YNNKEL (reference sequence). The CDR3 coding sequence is TGTGCCAGCAGCTCCCCGGGACTGACAGATACGCAGTATTTT. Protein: CASSSPGLTDTQYF.

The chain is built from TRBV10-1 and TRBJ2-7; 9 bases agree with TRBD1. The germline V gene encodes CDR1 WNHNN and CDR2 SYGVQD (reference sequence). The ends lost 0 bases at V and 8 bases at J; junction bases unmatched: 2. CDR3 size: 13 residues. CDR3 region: CASSESGQGQQYF. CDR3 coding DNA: TGCGCCAGCAGTGAGTCGGGACAGGGCCAGCAGTACTTC.

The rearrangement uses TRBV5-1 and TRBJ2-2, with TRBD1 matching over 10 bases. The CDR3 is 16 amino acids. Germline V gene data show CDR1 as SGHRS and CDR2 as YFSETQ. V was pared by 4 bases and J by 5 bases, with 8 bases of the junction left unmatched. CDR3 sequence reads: CASSEIRQGATGELFF. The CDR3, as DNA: TGCGCCAGCAGCGAGATAAGACAGGGGGCGACCGGGGAGCTGTTTTTT.

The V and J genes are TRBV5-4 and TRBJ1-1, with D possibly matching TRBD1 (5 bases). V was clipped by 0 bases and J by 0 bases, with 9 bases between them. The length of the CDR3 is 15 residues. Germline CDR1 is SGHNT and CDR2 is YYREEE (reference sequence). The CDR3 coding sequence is TGTGCCAGCAGCTTGGACAGGACCTTGAACACTGAAGCTTTCTTT. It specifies CASSLDRTLNTEAFF.

This chain's CDR3 is CASSLVQGNTGELFF. The CDR3 DNA follows: TGTGCCAGCAGCTTAGTACAGGGAAACACCGGGGAGCTGTTTTTT. The J gene is TRBJ2-2, the V gene TRBV7-9, with a possible D match to TRBD1 (6 bases). This CDR3 has 15 amino acids. Germline V gene sequence: CDR1 SEHNR, CDR2 FQNEAQ (reference sequence). The V end lost 1 base, the J end lost 2 bases, and 8 bases lay between the germline ends.

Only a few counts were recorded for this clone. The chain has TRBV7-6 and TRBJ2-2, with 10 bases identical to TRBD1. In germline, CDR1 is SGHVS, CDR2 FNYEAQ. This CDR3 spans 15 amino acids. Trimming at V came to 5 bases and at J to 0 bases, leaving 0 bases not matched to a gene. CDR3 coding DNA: TGTGCCAGCAGCGGACAGGGGGCGAACACCGGGGAGCTGTTTTTT. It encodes CASSGQGANTGELFF.

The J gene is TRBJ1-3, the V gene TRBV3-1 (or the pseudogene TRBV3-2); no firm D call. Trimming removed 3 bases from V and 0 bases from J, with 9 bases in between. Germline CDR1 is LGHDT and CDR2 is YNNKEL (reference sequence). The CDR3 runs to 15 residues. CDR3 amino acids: CASSQGTRSGNTIYF. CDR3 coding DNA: TGTGCCAGCAGCCAGGGCACTCGCTCTGGAAACACCATATATTTT.

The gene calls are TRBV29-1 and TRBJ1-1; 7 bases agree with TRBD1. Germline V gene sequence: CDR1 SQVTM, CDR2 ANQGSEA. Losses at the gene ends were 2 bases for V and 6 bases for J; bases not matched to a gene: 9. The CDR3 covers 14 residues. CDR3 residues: CSVERGTVGAEAFF. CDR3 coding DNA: TGCAGCGTTGAACGAGGGACAGTCGGTGCTGAAGCTTTCTTT.

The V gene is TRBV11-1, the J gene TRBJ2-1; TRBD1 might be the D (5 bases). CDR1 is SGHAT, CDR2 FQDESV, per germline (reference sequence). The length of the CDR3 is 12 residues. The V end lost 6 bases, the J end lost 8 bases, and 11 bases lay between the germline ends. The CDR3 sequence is CASRDTGDEQFF. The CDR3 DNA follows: TGTGCCAGCAGGGACACAGGAGATGAGCAGTTCTTC.

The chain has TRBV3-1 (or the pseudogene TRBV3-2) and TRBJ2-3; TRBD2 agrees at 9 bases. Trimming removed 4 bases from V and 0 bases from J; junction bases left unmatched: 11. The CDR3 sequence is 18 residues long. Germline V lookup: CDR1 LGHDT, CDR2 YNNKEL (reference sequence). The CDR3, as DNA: TGTGCCAGCAGCCCCGGGGCTAGCGGGGCCCTTAGCACAGATACGCAGTATTTT. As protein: CASSPGASGALSTDTQYF.

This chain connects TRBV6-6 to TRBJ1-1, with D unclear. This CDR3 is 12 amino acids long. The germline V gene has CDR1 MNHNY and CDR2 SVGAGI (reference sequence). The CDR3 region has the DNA TGTGTGGCGGGCAGCTCGAACACTGAAGCTTTCTTT. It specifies CVAGSSNTEAFF.

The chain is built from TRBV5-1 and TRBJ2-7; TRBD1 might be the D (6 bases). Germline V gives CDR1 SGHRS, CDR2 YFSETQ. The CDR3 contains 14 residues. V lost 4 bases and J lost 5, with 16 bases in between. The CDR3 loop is CASSADRLGNEQYF. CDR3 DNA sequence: TGCGCCAGCAGCGCCGACAGGTTAGGGAACGAGCAGTACTTC.

The CDR3 sequence is CASSLERGGFTDTQYF. Written as DNA, the CDR3 is TGTGCCAGCAGCTTGGAGCGGGGGGGATTCACAGATACGCAGTATTTT. V usage is TRBV5-5 and J usage is TRBJ2-3; 10 nucleotides line up with TRBD2. J gave up 2 bases and V 0 bases, and 3 bases lay outside the gene matches. The CDR3 consists of 16 residues. From germline, CDR1 is SGHKS and CDR2 YYEKEE (reference sequence).

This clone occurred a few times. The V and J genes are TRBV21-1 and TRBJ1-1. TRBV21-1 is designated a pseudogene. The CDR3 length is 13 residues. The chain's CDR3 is CASSPKGGTEAFF. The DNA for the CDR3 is TGTGCCAGCAGCCCCAAGGGGGGGACAGAAGCTTTCTTT.

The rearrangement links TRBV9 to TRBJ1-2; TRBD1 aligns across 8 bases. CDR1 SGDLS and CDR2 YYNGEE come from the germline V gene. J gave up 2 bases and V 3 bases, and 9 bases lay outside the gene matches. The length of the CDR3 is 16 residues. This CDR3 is CASSAQPGQANYGYTF. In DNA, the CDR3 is TGTGCCAGCAGCGCCCAACCGGGACAGGCGAACTATGGCTACACCTTC. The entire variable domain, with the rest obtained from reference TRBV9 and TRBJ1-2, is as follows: DSGVTQTPKHLITATGQRVTLRCSPRSGDLSVYWYQQSLDQGLQFLIQYYNGEERAKGNILERFSAQQFPDLHSELNLSSLELGDSALYFCASSAQPGQANYGYTFGSGTRLTVV.

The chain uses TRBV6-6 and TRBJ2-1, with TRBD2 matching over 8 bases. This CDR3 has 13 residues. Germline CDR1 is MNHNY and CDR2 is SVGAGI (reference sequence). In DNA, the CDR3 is TGTGTCACAAGCGGGGGACCGTACAATGAGCAGTTCTTC. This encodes CVTSGGPYNEQFF.